Below are 24 T cell receptor beta chains sequenced from a single sample in a study of regulatory dendritic cells for organ transplantation. The assay was immunoSEQ multiplex PCR, and TCRdb's table has in-frame clones only and misses some. This sample has under 30,000 clones, with 75% to 80% found just once. The sample was memory CD4+ T cells from blood. The subset here: CD45RO+ memory T cells. The receptors come from a human donor in good health.

This sequence joins TRBV5-1 and TRBJ2-1; possibly TRBD1 for D (6 bases). The CDR3 loop spans 16 amino acids. V was shortened by 3 bases and J by 0 bases, with 13 bases between the two germline ends. CDR1 is SGHRS, CDR2 YFSETQ, per germline. In DNA, the CDR3 is TGCGCCAGCAGCTCACAGGGTTTGAGCTCCTACAATGAGCAGTTCTTC. It codes for CASSSQGLSSYNEQFF.

Notes on this clone: Germline and junction disagree at one end, which may indicate a read error. The chain employs TRBV7-7 and TRBJ1-2, with D possibly matching TRBD1 (6 bases). The CDR3 is 14 amino acids. Germline CDR1 SSHAT, CDR2 FNYEAQ (reference sequence). The CDR3 reads CASSRQAKNYGYTF. As DNA, the CDR3 is TGTGCTAGCAGCCGACAGGCCAAGAACTATGGCTACACCTTC. Full variable domain (remainder filled in from reference TRBV7-7 and TRBJ1-2): GAGVSQSPRYKVTKRGQDVTLRCDPISSHATLYWYQQALGQGPEFLTYFNYEAQPDKSGLPSDRFSAERPEGSISTLTIQRTEQRDSAMYRCASSRQAKNYGYTFGSGTRLTVV.

A single count supports this clone. The chain couples TRBV7-6 to TRBJ2-5; the match to TRBD1 covers 8 bases. The CDR3 contains 15 residues. The V gene end was trimmed by 4 bases and the J gene end by 5 bases; junction bases not matched to a gene: 9. Germline V gives CDR1 SGHVS, CDR2 FNYEAQ. CDR3 nucleotide sequence: TGTGCCAGCAGCTCAGGACAGGGTTTGTGGGAGACCCAGTACTTC. It translates to CASSSGQGLWETQYF.

The chain employs TRBV6-5 and TRBJ2-7, with D perhaps being TRBD1 or TRBD2 (5 bases each). Germline CDR1 reads MNHEY; CDR2 reads SVGAGI. CDR3 length: 14 amino acids. Between the trimmed V and J ends, which lost 7 bases and 3 bases, there was a span of 16 bases. The CDR3 is CASKQRGGIYEQYF. In DNA, the CDR3 is TGTGCCAGCAAACAACGGGGCGGAATCTACGAGCAGTACTTC.

The chain joins TRBV15 to TRBJ2-7; D gene unclear. CDR3 length equals 17 residues. The germline gives CDR1 LNHNV, CDR2 YYDKDF (reference sequence). Deletions cut 3 bases from V and 2 bases from J, with 20 bases between. The CDR3 DNA reads TGTGCCACCAGCAGGCTGACCGGGTCCCAAGGCGCCTACGAGCAGTACTTC. Amino acid sequence: CATSRLTGSQGAYEQYF.

The rearrangement uses TRBV28 and TRBJ2-3, with D maybe TRBD2 (6 bases). The ends were cut back, 4 bases at V and 6 bases at J, with 11 bases in the middle. The CDR3 spans 13 residues. CDR1 is MDHEN and CDR2 is SYDVKM in the germline V gene. The CDR3 sequence: CASSSSGLDTQYF. In nucleotides, the CDR3 is TGTGCCAGCAGTTCCAGCGGGCTCGATACGCAGTATTTT. Full variable domain (outside the CDR3, taken from reference TRBV28 and TRBJ2-3): DVKVTQSSRYLVKRTGEKVFLECVQDMDHENMFWYRQDPGLGLRLIYFSYDVKMKEKGDIPEGYSVSREKKERFSLILESASTNQTSMYLCASSSSGLDTQYFGPGTRLTVL.

The J gene is TRBJ1-5, the V gene TRBV2; unclear D gene. Trimming took 8 bases from V and 4 from J, leaving 9 bases between them. The CDR3 sequence is 12 residues long. CDR1 and CDR2 (germline): SNHLY, FYNNEI. The CDR3 is CASEGWNQPQHF. CDR3 in DNA: TGTGCCAGCGAGGGCTGGAATCAGCCCCAGCATTTT.

The rearrangement uses TRBV7-3 and TRBJ2-1; possible D gene TRBD1, 6 bases. This CDR3 comprises 16 residues. Per germline, CDR1 SGHTA and CDR2 FQGTGA. Trimming shortened V by 3 bases and J by 2 bases, and 14 bases separated the two germline ends. The CDR3 DNA is TGTGCCAGCAGCTTTGGACAGCGACCACCCTACAATGAGCAGTTCTTC. This sequence encodes CASSFGQRPPYNEQFF.

The chain is built from TRBV11-2 and TRBJ2-3; a weak D match, TRBD2 (7 bases). Trimming stripped 4 bases from V and 7 bases from J, with 18 bases between. CDR3 length: 15 residues. CDR1 and CDR2 (germline): SGHAT, FQNNGV. The DNA of the CDR3 is TGTGCCAGCAGCTCAGGGGCGGGAGAACGTAATACGCAGTATTTT. It translates to CASSSGAGERNTQYF.

J is TRBJ1-5 and V is TRBV7-8, with D perhaps matching TRBD1 (5 bases). The CDR3 length is 16 residues. Trimming took 2 bases from V and 4 from J, leaving 15 bases between them. The germline gives CDR1 SGHVS, CDR2 FQNEAQ. In DNA form, the CDR3 reads TGTGCCAGCAGCTTAAACCTGGGGGAAGGGAATCAGCCCCAGCATTTT. The encoded protein is CASSLNLGEGNQPQHF.

Note on this clone: The sample has other DNA sequences that encode this CDR3 too. V gene TRBV4-2 combines with J gene TRBJ2-3, with D possibly being TRBD2 (5 bases). From germline, CDR1 is LGHNA and CDR2 YNFKEQ. V was cut by 0 bases and J by 2 bases, with 9 bases left in between. The CDR3 consists of 15 residues. The chain's CDR3 is CASSQDRRITDTQYF. The CDR3 nucleotides are TGTGCCAGCAGCCAAGATCGGAGGATCACAGATACGCAGTATTTT.

As for this clone: At one end the junction does not follow the germline gene, possibly because of a read error. The chain has TRBV7-7 and TRBJ2-5; the D gene is possibly TRBD1 (5 bases). Germline V gives CDR1 SSHAT, CDR2 FNYEAQ (reference sequence). The CDR3 loop spans 16 amino acids. The CDR3: CASSLGVGAGQETQYF. The CDR3 DNA reads as TGTGCTAGCAGCCTGGGTGTAGGGGCAGGACAAGAGACCCAGTACTTC.

The rearrangement joins TRBV6-5 to TRBJ1-2, with 7 bases matching TRBD1. The J segment lost 6 bases and the V segment lost 6 bases, leaving 7 bases of the junction unmatched. Germline V CDR1 and CDR2: MNHEY, SVGAGI. This CDR3 contains 13 residues. CDR3 sequence (DNA): TGTGCCAGCAGCCCCGACAGGGACCATGGCTACACCTTC. Protein sequence: CASSPDRDHGYTF.

The chain employs TRBV29-1 and TRBJ1-1; 12 bases map to TRBD1. The CDR3 is made up of 15 amino acids. V lost 7 bases, J lost 1 base, and 7 bases stayed unmatched. Germline values: CDR1 SQVTM, CDR2 ANQGSEA. Here the CDR3 DNA reads TGCAGCGCCCGGGACAGGGGGCTGGGGAACACTGAAGCTTTCTTT. Its protein is CSARDRGLGNTEAFF.

The CDR3 nucleotides are TGTGCCAGTAGTGGGGCGACAGGGGGCGCGCCCTACGAGCAGTACTTC. It translates to CASSGATGGAPYEQYF. The V call is TRBV19, the J call TRBJ2-7; 10 bases agree with TRBD1. This CDR3 has 16 residues. V shed 5 bases and J 2 bases; nucleotides not matched to a gene: 9. Germline lookup yields CDR1 LNHDA and CDR2 SQIVND (reference sequence).

The chain couples TRBV30 to TRBJ2-1; no reliable D call. The CDR3 consists of 13 residues. V lost 8 bases and J lost 8, with 19 bases in between. CDR1 and CDR2 (germline): GTSNPN, SVGIG (reference sequence). In DNA, the CDR3 is TGTGCCAGGGCCGGGCGGCCTCCCGATGAGCAGTTCTTC. It translates to CARAGRPPDEQFF.

This clone was recorded a few times. The chain links TRBV20-1 to TRBJ1-2; D unclear. The CDR3 length is 8 residues. CDR1 and CDR2 (germline): DFQATT, SNEGSKA (reference sequence). Trimming took off 7 bases at V and 4 bases at J, with 1 base between the two ends. CDR3 in DNA: TGCAGTGTCTATGGCTACACCTTC. It translates to CSVYGYTF.

The V call is TRBV7-9, the J call TRBJ2-2; the match to TRBD1 covers 8 bases. J was trimmed by 2 bases and V by 5 bases; bases with no gene match: 10. Germline assignment: CDR1 SEHNR and CDR2 FQNEAQ (reference sequence). The CDR3 is 17 amino acids. The CDR3 DNA reads as TGTGCCAGCAGCGGCAGGGGGCGCATACTAAACACCGGGGAGCTGTTTTTT. This encodes CASSGRGRILNTGELFF.

This chain joins TRBV5-4 and TRBJ1-6; D is unresolved. Deletions cut 2 bases from V and 12 bases from J, with 9 bases between. Germline V gives CDR1 SGHNT, CDR2 YYREEE (reference sequence). The CDR3 contains 12 residues. The CDR3, as DNA: TGTGCCAGCAGCTTTGAGGCAGAACCCCTCCACTTT. As protein: CASSFEAEPLHF.

V gene TRBV29-1 combines with J gene TRBJ1-2; 11 positions match TRBD1. Looked up from germline, CDR1 is SQVTM and CDR2 is ANQGSEA. After removal of 7 bases from V and 4 bases from J, the junction contained 11 bases not matched to a gene. This CDR3 contains 15 residues. The CDR3 protein is CSARSPGQGGYGYTF. CDR3 DNA sequence: TGCAGCGCGCGGTCACCGGGACAGGGGGGCTATGGCTACACCTTC.

The chain couples TRBV21-1 to TRBJ1-2; the table gives TRBD1 as D, unverified against the DNA. TRBV21-1 is classified as a pseudogene. This CDR3 comprises 14 residues. The CDR3 DNA follows: TGTGCCAGCAGCATGATGGGACACCCCTATGGCTACACCTTC. The encoded protein is CASSMMGHPYGYTF.

The rearrangement links TRBV9 to TRBJ1-2; D possibly corresponds to TRBD1 (5 bases). The CDR3 has 15 amino acids. V was clipped by 4 bases and J by 7 bases, with 20 bases between them. CDR1 SGDLS and CDR2 YYNGEE come from the germline V gene. The DNA for the CDR3 is TGTGCCAGCAGCCCCCGAAGTGGGGGTTTCGCTGGCTACACCTTC. Residues: CASSPRSGGFAGYTF. Based on the CDR3 plus reference TRBV9 and TRBJ1-2, the full variable domain is DSGVTQTPKHLITATGQRVTLRCSPRSGDLSVYWYQQSLDQGLQFLIQYYNGEERAKGNILERFSAQQFPDLHSELNLSSLELGDSALYFCASSPRSGGFAGYTFGSGTRLTVV.

V is TRBV4-3 and J is TRBJ2-1; D is perhaps TRBD1 or TRBD2 (5 bases each). The CDR3 consists of 18 residues. V was clipped by 2 bases and J by 0 bases, with 17 bases between them. Germline loops: CDR1 LGHNA, CDR2 YSLEER. DNA of the CDR3: TGCGCCAGCAGCCAAAGCTTTCAGGGACGCTACTCCTACAATGAGCAGTTCTTC. Translated: CASSQSFQGRYSYNEQFF.

The J gene is TRBJ2-2, the V gene TRBV29-1; TRBD2 matches 11 bases. From germline, CDR1 is SQVTM and CDR2 ANQGSEA. The ends lost 7 bases at V and 4 bases at J; junction bases unmatched: 14. The CDR3 consists of 17 residues. Here the CDR3 reads CSGRGVAGGLLTGELFF. CDR3 nucleotide sequence: TGCAGCGGCCGGGGAGTAGCGGGGGGGCTTCTCACCGGGGAGCTGTTTTTT.